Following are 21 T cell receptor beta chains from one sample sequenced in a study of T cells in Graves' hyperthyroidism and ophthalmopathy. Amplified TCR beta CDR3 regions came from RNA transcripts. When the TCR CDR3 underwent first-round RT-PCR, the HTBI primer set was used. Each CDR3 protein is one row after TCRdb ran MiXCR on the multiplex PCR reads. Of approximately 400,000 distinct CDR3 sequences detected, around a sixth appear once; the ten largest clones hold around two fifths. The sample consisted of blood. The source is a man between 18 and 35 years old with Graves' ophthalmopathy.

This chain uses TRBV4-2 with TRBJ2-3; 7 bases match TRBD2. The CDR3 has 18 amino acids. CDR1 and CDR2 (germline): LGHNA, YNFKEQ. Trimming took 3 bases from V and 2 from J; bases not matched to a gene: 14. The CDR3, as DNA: TGTGCCAGCAGCCATGGAAGAGGGTTTGCGGGAGACACAGATACGCAGTATTTT. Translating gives CASSHGRGFAGDTDTQYF.

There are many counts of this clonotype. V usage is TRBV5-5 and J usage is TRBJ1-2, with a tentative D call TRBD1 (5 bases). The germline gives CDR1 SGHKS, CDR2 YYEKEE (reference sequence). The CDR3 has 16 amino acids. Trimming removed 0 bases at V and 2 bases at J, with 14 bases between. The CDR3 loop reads CASSLERWDRNYGYTF. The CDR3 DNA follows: TGTGCCAGCAGCTTGGAACGGTGGGACCGAAACTATGGCTACACCTTC.

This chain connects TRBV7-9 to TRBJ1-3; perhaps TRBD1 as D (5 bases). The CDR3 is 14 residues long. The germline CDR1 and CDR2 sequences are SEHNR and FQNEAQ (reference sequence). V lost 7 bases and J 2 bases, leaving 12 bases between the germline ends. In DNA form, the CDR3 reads TGTGCCAGCACCGGGACTTTTACTGGAAACACCATATATTTT. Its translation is CASTGTFTGNTIYF.

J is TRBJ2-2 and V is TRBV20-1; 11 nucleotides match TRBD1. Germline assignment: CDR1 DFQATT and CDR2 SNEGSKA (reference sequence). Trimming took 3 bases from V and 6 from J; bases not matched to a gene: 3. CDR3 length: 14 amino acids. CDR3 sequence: CSASGTGGPGELFF. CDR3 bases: TGCAGTGCTAGCGGGACAGGGGGTCCCGGGGAGCTGTTTTTT.

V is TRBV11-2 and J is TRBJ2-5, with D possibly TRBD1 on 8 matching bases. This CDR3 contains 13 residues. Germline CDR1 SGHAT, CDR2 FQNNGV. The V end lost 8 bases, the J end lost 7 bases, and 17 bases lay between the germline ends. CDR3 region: CASSTGGGGTQYF. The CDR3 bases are TGTGCCAGCTCCACAGGGGGGGGCGGGACCCAGTACTTC.

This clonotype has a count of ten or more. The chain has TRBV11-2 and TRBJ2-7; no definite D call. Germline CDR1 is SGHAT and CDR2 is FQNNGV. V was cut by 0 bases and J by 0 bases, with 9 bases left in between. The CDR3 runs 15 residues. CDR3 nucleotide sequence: TGTGCCAGCAGCTTAGATGCAGGCATCTCCTACGAGCAGTACTTC. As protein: CASSLDAGISYEQYF.

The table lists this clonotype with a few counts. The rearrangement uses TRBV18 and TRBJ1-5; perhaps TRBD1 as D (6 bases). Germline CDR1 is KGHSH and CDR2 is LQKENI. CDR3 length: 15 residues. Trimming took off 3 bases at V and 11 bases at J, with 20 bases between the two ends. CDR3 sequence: CASSPTRGAGSAQHF. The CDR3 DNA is TGTGCCAGCTCACCCACACGGGGGGCGGGATCAGCCCAGCATTTT.

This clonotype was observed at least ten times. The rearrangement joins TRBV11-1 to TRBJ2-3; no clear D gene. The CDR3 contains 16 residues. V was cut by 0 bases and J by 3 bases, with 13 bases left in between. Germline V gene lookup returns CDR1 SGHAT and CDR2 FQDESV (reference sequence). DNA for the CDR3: TGTGCCAGCAGCTTAGCGGGCGGTAGCTCGACAGATACGCAGTATTTT. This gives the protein CASSLAGGSSTDTQYF.

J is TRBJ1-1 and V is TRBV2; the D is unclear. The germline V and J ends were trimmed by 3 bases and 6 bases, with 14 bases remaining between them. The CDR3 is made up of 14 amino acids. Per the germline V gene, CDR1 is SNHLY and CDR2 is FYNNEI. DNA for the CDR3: TGTGCCAGCAGTGAGGCCCATAAGCCCCCTGAAGCTTTCTTT. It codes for CASSEAHKPPEAFF.

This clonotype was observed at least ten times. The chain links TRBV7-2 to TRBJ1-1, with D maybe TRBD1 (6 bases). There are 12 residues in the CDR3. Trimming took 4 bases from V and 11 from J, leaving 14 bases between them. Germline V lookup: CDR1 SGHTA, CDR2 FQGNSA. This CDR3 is CASSSYLGGAFF. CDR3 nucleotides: TGTGCCAGCAGCTCTTACCTAGGGGGGGCTTTCTTT.

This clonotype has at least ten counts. CDR3 nucleotides: TGCGCCAGCAGCCACCCCACGGCGACTGAAGCTTTCTTT. Translated, it gives CASSHPTATEAFF. The chain couples TRBV4-1 to TRBJ1-1, with D hard to call. Deletions cut 3 bases from V and 5 bases from J, with 10 bases between. Germline V gene data show CDR1 as MGHRA and CDR2 as YSYEKL. The CDR3 has 13 residues.

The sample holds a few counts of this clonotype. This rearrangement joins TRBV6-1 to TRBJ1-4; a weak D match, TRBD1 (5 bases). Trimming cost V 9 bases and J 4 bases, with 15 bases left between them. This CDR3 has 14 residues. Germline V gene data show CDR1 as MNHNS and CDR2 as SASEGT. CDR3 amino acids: CASRDVPRNEKLFF. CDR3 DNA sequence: TGTGCCAGTCGGGACGTTCCGCGTAATGAAAAACTGTTTTTT.

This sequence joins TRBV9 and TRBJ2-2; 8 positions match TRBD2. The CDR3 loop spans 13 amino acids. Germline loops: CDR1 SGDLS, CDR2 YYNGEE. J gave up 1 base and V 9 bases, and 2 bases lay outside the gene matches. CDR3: CATRGGNTGELFF. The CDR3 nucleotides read TGTGCCACCCGGGGGGGGAACACCGGGGAGCTGTTTTTT.

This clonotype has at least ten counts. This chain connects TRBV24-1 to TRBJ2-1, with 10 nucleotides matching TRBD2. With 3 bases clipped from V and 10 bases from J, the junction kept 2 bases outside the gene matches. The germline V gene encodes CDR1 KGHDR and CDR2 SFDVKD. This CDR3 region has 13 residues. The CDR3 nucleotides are TGTGCCACCAGTGATAGGACTAGCGGAGAGCAGTTCTTC. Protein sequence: CATSDRTSGEQFF.

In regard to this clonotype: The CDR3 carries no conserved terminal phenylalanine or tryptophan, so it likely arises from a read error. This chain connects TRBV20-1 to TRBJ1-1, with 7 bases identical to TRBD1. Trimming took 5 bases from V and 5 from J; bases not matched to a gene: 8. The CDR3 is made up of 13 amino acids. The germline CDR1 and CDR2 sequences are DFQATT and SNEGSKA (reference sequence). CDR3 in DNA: TGCAGTGCTCGGAGACAGGGACTGACTGAAGCTTTCCTT. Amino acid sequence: CSARRQGLTEAFL.

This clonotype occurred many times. The CDR3 here is CASSQGPGTYGYF. The CDR3 DNA reads as TGTGCCAGCAGCCAAGGTCCCGGGACTTACGGGTATTTT. This chain uses TRBV3-1 with TRBJ2-3; TRBD2 is a possible D gene (6 bases). Trimming pared 1 base from V and 14 bases from J, leaving 16 bases between. The CDR3 has 13 amino acids. Germline assignment: CDR1 LGHDT and CDR2 YNNKEL (reference sequence).

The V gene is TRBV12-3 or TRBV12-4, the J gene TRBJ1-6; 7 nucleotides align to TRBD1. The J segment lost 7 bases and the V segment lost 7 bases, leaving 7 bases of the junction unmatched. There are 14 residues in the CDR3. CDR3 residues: CASTPGQKNSPLHF. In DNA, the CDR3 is TGTGCCAGCACCCCGGGACAGAAAAATTCACCCCTCCACTTT.

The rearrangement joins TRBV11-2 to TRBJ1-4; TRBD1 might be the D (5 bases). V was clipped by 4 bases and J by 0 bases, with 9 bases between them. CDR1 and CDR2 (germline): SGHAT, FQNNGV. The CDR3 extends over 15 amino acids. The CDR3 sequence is CASSSRGTTNEKLFF. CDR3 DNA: TGTGCCAGCAGCTCCCGGGGGACAACTAATGAAAAACTGTTTTTT.

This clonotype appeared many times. DNA for the CDR3: TGTGCCAGCAGCGATACGGGAGGGCCCCAGCATTTT. Protein sequence: CASSDTGGPQHF. The chain uses TRBV11-2 and TRBJ1-5, with D hard to call. In germline, CDR1 is SGHAT, CDR2 FQNNGV. V was clipped by 5 bases and J by 9 bases, with 11 bases between them. The CDR3 is made up of 12 amino acids.

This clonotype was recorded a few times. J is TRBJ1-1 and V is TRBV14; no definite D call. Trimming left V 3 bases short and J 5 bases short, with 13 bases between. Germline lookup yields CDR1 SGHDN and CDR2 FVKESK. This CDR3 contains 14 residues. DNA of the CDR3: TGTGCCAGCAGCCATCACAACACGGGGACTGAAGCTTTCTTT. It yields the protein CASSHHNTGTEAFF.

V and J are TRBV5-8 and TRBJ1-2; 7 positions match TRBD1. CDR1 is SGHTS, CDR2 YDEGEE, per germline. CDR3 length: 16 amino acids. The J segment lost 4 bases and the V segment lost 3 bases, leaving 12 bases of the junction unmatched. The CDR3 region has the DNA TGTGCCAGCAGCTCCTCGACAGGGCCCCTTGGCTATGGCTACACCTTC. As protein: CASSSSTGPLGYGYTF.